These T cell receptor beta chains were read from a single sample in a study of vaccination and CD4 T cells after COVID-19. For these receptors, no antigen is known. TCRdb reprocessed the PCR reads with MiXCR, giving one entry per CDR3 protein. The repertoire holds around 3,900 distinct CDR3 sequences, roughly 43% seen once, with around 50% in the top ten. The sequenced sample was CD4+ T cells from blood, cultured in vitro. The receptors come from a human donor who had recovered from COVID-19. CDR3s include the opening cysteine and the closing phenylalanine or tryptophan. The order of the fields is D gene, J gene, clone size, V gene, CDR3 protein, CDR3 DNA. The D gene is left open where the match is weak. Size values are once, few and many counts, or a class for expanded clones, and some rows have none.

TRBD2 TRBJ2-3 NA TRBV2 CASSVLAGGGDTQYF TGTGCCAGCAGCGTACTAGCGGGGGGAGGGGATACGCAGTATTTT
TRBD2 TRBJ2-5 few TRBV20-1 CSARLAGKETQYF TGCAGTGCTAGGCTAGCGGGAAAAGAGACCCAGTACTTC
TRBD2 TRBJ2-5 few TRBV6-1 CASSRPGLAGQETQYF TGTGCCAGCAGCCGACCGGGACTAGCGGGGCAAGAGACCCAGTACTTC
TRBD2 TRBJ2-2 NA TRBV7-2 CASSLVGSGGANTGELFF TGTGCCAGCAGCTTAGTTGGTAGCGGGGGGGCAAACACCGGGGAGCTGTTTTTT
NA TRBJ2-3 NA TRBV18 CASSPAGTNTQYF TGTGCCAGCTCGCCAGCCGGGACAAATACGCAGTATTTT
TRBD1 TRBJ1-1 NA TRBV6-1 CASSIAGTGSEAFF TGTGCCAGCAGTATCGCCGGGACAGGGTCTGAAGCTTTCTTT
TRBD2 TRBJ2-1 NA TRBV6-2/TRBV6-3 CASRFLTSGSSYNEQFF TGTGCCAGCAGATTCCTAACTAGCGGGAGTTCCTACAATGAGCAGTTCTTC
NA TRBJ1-1 few TRBV7-6 CASSTFRGNTEAFF TGTGCCAGCAGCACCTTCCGGGGGAACACTGAAGCTTTCTTT
NA TRBJ1-2 NA TRBV5-4 CASSLQGIGNYGYTF TGTGCCAGCAGCTTGCAGGGGATCGGTAACTATGGCTACACCTTC
TRBD1 TRBJ1-2 NA TRBV7-8 CASSFTRQGGGYTF TGTGCCAGCAGCTTCACTCGACAGGGGGGAGGCTACACCTTC
NA TRBJ2-5 NA TRBV6-5 CASSYALGAQETQYF TGTGCCAGCAGTTACGCCCTCGGGGCCCAAGAGACCCAGTACTTC
NA TRBJ2-5 NA TRBV7-2 CASSPRAAVLQETQYF TGTGCCAGCAGCCCTCGGGCAGCGGTTCTACAAGAGACCCAGTACTTC
TRBD2 TRBJ2-5 few TRBV20-1 CSGQLAGGETQYF TGCAGTGGACAACTAGCGGGGGGAGAGACCCAGTACTTC
TRBD2 TRBJ2-3 medium-sized TRBV7-2 CASTPEPRGGRGTQYF TGTGCCAGCACCCCCGAGCCGCGGGGGGGCCGAGGTACGCAGTATTTT
TRBD1 TRBJ1-5 NA TRBV4-1 CASSQTGTVSNQPQHF TGCGCCAGCAGCCAGACCGGGACAGTTAGCAATCAGCCCCAGCATTTT
TRBD1 TRBJ2-5 few TRBV2 CATTGTGETQYF TGTGCCACCACCGGGACAGGGGAGACCCAGTACTTC
TRBD1 TRBJ1-4 NA TRBV11-3 CASSKGQGSGEKLFF TGTGCCAGCAGCAAGGGACAGGGGTCGGGTGAAAAACTGTTTTTT
TRBD1 TRBJ2-1 NA TRBV20-1 CSADLRDRGRYNEQFF TGCAGTGCTGATTTACGAGACAGGGGACGGTACAATGAGCAGTTCTTC
NA TRBJ2-2 NA TRBV5-5 CASSLVRTQAWGGELFF TGTGCCAGCAGCTTGGTTCGGACGCAGGCTTGGGGCGGGGAGCTGTTTTTT
NA TRBJ1-2 NA TRBV6-5 CASSYSTNYGYTF TGTGCCAGCAGTTACTCTACGAACTATGGCTACACCTTC
NA TRBJ1-3 NA TRBV30 CAWSAKGSGNTIYF TGTGCCTGGAGTGCAAAAGGTTCTGGAAACACCATATATTTT
TRBD2 TRBJ2-3 NA TRBV7-3 CASSSGTTGTQYF TGTGCCAGCAGCTCTGGGACTACTGGTACGCAGTATTTT
NA TRBJ1-6 NA TRBV27 CASSLGGNSPLHF TGTGCCAGCAGTTTAGGGGGAAATTCACCCCTCCACTTT
NA TRBJ2-4 few TRBV5-4 CASSRGGRADVDIQYF TGTGCCAGCAGTCGAGGGGGGAGGGCCGATGTTGACATTCAGTACTTC
NA TRBJ1-3 few TRBV7-6 CASSLEVSGNTIYF TGTGCCAGCAGCTTAGAAGTATCTGGAAACACCATATATTTT
NA TRBJ2-1 few TRBV6-5 CASSYSTGLYRGEQFF TGTGCCAGCAGTTACTCGACGGGACTATACAGGGGTGAGCAGTTCTTC
NA TRBJ1-1 few TRBV9 CASSVDRTMNTEAFF TGTGCCAGCAGCGTAGACCGCACCATGAACACTGAAGCTTTCTTT
NA TRBJ2-1 once TRBV7-2 CASSLAEYNEQFF TGTGCCAGCAGCTTAGCAGAGTACAATGAGCAGTTCTTC
NA TRBJ2-5 medium-sized TRBV7-2 CASSLSLGETQYF TGTGCCAGCAGCTTATCCCTGGGGGAGACCCAGTACTTC
NA TRBJ1-6 NA TRBV2 CASSEEDNSPLHF TGTGCCAGCAGCGAAGAGGATAATTCACCCCTCCACTTT
TRBD2 TRBJ2-5 NA TRBV5-1 CASSLDLTSGGVNQETQYF TGCGCCAGCAGCTTGGATCTGACTAGCGGGGGGGTGAATCAAGAGACCCAGTACTTC
TRBD1 TRBJ1-1 few TRBV7-2 CASSLGGRQGNTEAFF TGTGCCAGCAGCTTAGGAGGACGACAGGGCAACACTGAAGCTTTCTTT
NA TRBJ1-2 NA TRBV20-1 CSAVRIPAGNVPYTF TGCAGTGCGGTTAGGATACCCGCAGGGAACGTACCCTACACCTTC
TRBD2 TRBJ2-3 few TRBV20-1 CSASTSGLAGYSDTQYF TGCAGTGCTTCCACCTCGGGACTAGCGGGTTACTCAGATACGCAGTATTTT
NA TRBJ1-2 NA TRBV20-1 CSARDSVTYGYTF TGCAGTGCTAGAGACTCGGTCACCTATGGCTACACCTTC
NA TRBJ2-4 NA TRBV23-1 CARNGTVAKNIQYF TGCGCCAGGAACGGGACGGTAGCCAAAAACATTCAGTACTTC
NA TRBJ1-1 few TRBV15 CATSRDPGDEAFF TGTGCCACCAGCAGAGATCCCGGCGATGAAGCTTTCTTT
NA TRBJ1-5 few TRBV19 CASSIDHRGNQPQHF TGTGCCAGTAGTATAGACCATCGGGGCAATCAGCCCCAGCATTTT
TRBD2 TRBJ2-1 NA TRBV6-1 CASRASSLAGANEQFF TGTGCCAGCAGAGCTTCCAGTCTAGCGGGGGCCAATGAGCAGTTCTTC